The 9 T cell receptor beta chains given below trace back to one sample, sequenced in a study of T cell responses to AZD1222 COVID-19 vaccine. The data were produced by immunoSEQ multiplex PCR, yet TCRdb's version contains in-frame clones alone and is incomplete. Of 67,000 or so clones listed, roughly 84% are singletons. This specimen consisted of peripheral blood, obtained on day 0 of AZD1222 vaccination. These receptors all stem from an adult in good health.

The CDR3 DNA follows: TGTGCCAGCAGCCCAACGTTCAGCCTGAACACTGAAGCTTTCTTT. Translating gives CASSPTFSLNTEAFF. This chain connects TRBV3-1 (or the pseudogene TRBV3-2) to TRBJ1-1; D gene uncertain. CDR3 size: 15 residues. With 4 bases removed from V and 0 bases from J, the gap between germline ends came to 12 bases. The germline CDR1 and CDR2 sequences are LGHDT and YNNKEL (reference sequence).

This clone was seen just once. The chain uses TRBV6-2 or TRBV6-3 and TRBJ1-1; perhaps TRBD1 as D (5 bases). Trimming shortened V by 6 bases and J by 2 bases, and 22 bases separated the two germline ends. This CDR3 is built from 17 residues. The germline gives CDR1 MNHEY, CDR2 SVGEGT. The CDR3 coding sequence is TGTGCCAGCAGCTTAACCGGGGGAAAAACAGGAAACACTGAAGCTTTCTTT. It encodes CASSLTGGKTGNTEAFF.

The V call is TRBV5-1, the J call TRBJ1-1; possibly TRBD1 for D (5 bases). This CDR3 comprises 13 residues. Trimming stripped 2 bases from V and 2 bases from J, with 7 bases between. Germline CDR1 and CDR2: SGHRS and YFSETQ. The CDR3 reads CASSFGQNTEAFF. The DNA for the CDR3 is TGCGCCAGCAGCTTCGGACAAAACACTGAAGCTTTCTTT.

The J gene is TRBJ1-1, the V gene TRBV18; 8 bases fit TRBD1. Germline V gene sequence: CDR1 KGHSH, CDR2 LQKENI. This CDR3 spans 17 amino acids. V was pared by 1 base and J by 4 bases, with 11 bases of the junction left unmatched. CDR3 DNA sequence: TGTGCCAGCTCACCACTTCCAGGGGGCGTAGGGGGCACTGAAGCTTTCTTT. It is translated as CASSPLPGGVGGTEAFF.

The V gene is TRBV30, the J gene TRBJ1-2; no firm D call. The CDR3 spans 11 residues. Trimming took 8 bases from V and 8 from J, leaving 15 bases between them. The germline V gene encodes CDR1 GTSNPN and CDR2 SVGIG (reference sequence). CDR3 bases: TGTGCCGGTAGACCTTTAGGGGGCTACACCTTC. It codes for CAGRPLGGYTF.

The chain uses TRBV6-1 and TRBJ2-1; 9 nucleotides match TRBD1. The CDR3 is 16 residues long. Germline V lookup: CDR1 MNHNS, CDR2 SASEGT. V lost 2 bases and J lost 9; bases outside the gene matches: 11. CDR3 in amino acids: CASSERGTGTPAEQFF. The CDR3 region has the DNA TGTGCCAGCAGTGAAAGGGGGACAGGGACCCCCGCTGAGCAGTTCTTC.

The chain is built from TRBV5-1 and TRBJ1-2, with TRBD1 matching 7 bases. With 4 bases clipped from V and 5 bases from J, the junction kept 8 bases outside the gene matches. The germline CDR1 and CDR2 sequences are SGHRS and YFSETQ. This CDR3 spans 14 amino acids. CDR3: CASSPGTDLYGYTF. CDR3 nucleotide sequence: TGCGCCAGCAGCCCCGGGACAGACTTGTATGGCTACACCTTC.

The gene calls are TRBV30 and TRBJ1-5; D is perhaps TRBD1 (6 bases). In germline, CDR1 is GTSNPN, CDR2 SVGIG (reference sequence). The CDR3 totals 16 residues. Trimming pared 0 bases from V and 0 bases from J, leaving 12 bases between. The CDR3 protein is CAWSVAGAISNQPQHF. CDR3 DNA: TGTGCCTGGAGTGTGGCAGGGGCGATTAGCAATCAGCCCCAGCATTTT. The full variable domain, with the rest looked up from reference TRBV30 and TRBJ1-5, is SQTIHQWPATLVQPVGSPLSLECTVEGTSNPNLYWYRQAAGRGLQLLFYSVGIGQISSEVPQNLSASRPQDRQFILSSKKLLLSDSGFYLCAWSVAGAISNQPQHFGDGTRLSIL.

V and J are TRBV5-5 and TRBJ1-5; 11 bases align to TRBD1. The CDR3 extends over 16 amino acids. Germline assignment: CDR1 SGHKS and CDR2 YYEKEE (reference sequence). V shed 3 bases and J 6 bases; nucleotides not matched to a gene: 8. The CDR3 reads CASSWGRTGGGQPQHF. For the CDR3, the DNA is TGTGCCAGCAGCTGGGGCAGGACAGGGGGCGGTCAGCCCCAGCATTTT.